Following are 26 T cell receptor beta chains from one sample sequenced in a study of T cell responses to AZD1222 COVID-19 vaccine (dated by TCRdb to the early 2020s). The library was built by means of the immunoSEQ multiplex PCR assay. The source is immuneACCESS, and TCRdb retained only in-frame sequences with V and J called. Part of the clones is not carried over; for the studies checked, unresolved V genes explain less than half of this, and the remainder is unexplained. Present in this sample are roughly 190,000 clones, 85% to 95% of which were seen just once. In total, the top ten clones hold roughly 1.4% of the sample. This specimen's time point label, interpreted: baseline before first vaccination. The sequenced sample was peripheral blood, obtained on day 0 of AZD1222 vaccination. The receptors here all came from an adult in good health.

V usage is TRBV7-9 and J usage is TRBJ1-4, with D possibly matching TRBD1 (5 bases). This CDR3 has 19 residues. Trimming removed 2 bases at V and 5 bases at J, with 24 bases between. Germline V gene sequence: CDR1 SEHNR, CDR2 FQNEAQ (reference sequence). Here the CDR3 DNA reads TGTGCCAGCAGCTTATGGGGAGTCCGCCGGGGCGGGGGAAATGAAAAACTGTTTTTT. This translates into CASSLWGVRRGGGNEKLFF.

The rearrangement links TRBV9 to TRBJ2-3, with 15 nucleotides matching TRBD2. V dropped 5 bases and J dropped 3; count of bases not matched to a gene: 7. Germline V CDR1 and CDR2: SGDLS, YYNGEE. This CDR3 has 17 amino acids. The CDR3 DNA follows: TGTGCCAGCAGTGGACTAGCGGGGGGGCCGAGGACAGATACGCAGTATTTT. This gives the protein CASSGLAGGPRTDTQYF.

The count of this clone is one. CDR3 protein: CATHPGTGWGYTF. The CDR3 DNA reads as TGTGCCACCCACCCCGGGACAGGTTGGGGCTACACCTTC. The V and J genes are TRBV19 and TRBJ1-2, with 8 bases fitting TRBD1. The CDR3 has 13 amino acids. Unmatched junction bases numbered 12, after V lost 10 bases and J lost 8 bases. Looked up from germline, CDR1 is LNHDA and CDR2 is SQIVND (reference sequence).

This chain connects TRBV27 to TRBJ1-1; D ambiguous. Germline loops: CDR1 MNHEY, CDR2 SMNVEV (reference sequence). The CDR3 has 15 amino acids. Trimming shortened V by 2 bases and J by 5 bases, and 15 bases separated the two germline ends. The CDR3 reads CASSLRSERGTEAFF. The CDR3 region has the DNA TGTGCCAGCAGTTTACGATCTGAGAGAGGGACTGAAGCTTTCTTT.

The chain uses TRBV3-1 (or the pseudogene TRBV3-2) and TRBJ1-1; D uncertain. The CDR3 is made up of 13 amino acids. V lost 4 bases and J lost 0, with 6 bases in between. Germline V gene sequence: CDR1 LGHDT, CDR2 YNNKEL (reference sequence). The CDR3 spells CASSLSMNTEAFF. In DNA, the CDR3 is TGTGCCAGCAGCCTTTCTATGAACACTGAAGCTTTCTTT.

The chain recombines TRBV5-1 with TRBJ1-6; tentative D call: TRBD1 (5 bases). With 1 base removed from V and 14 bases from J, the gap between germline ends came to 16 bases. In germline, CDR1 is SGHRS, CDR2 YFSETQ. The CDR3 length is 14 residues. The CDR3 coding sequence is TGCGCCAGCAGCTTGTGGGACGGCAAAGAGGCCCTCCACTTT. Translating gives CASSLWDGKEALHF.

This chain links TRBV3-1 (or the pseudogene TRBV3-2) with TRBJ1-2; D gene uncertain. The CDR3 has 12 amino acids. V gave up 3 bases and J gave up 5 bases, with 7 bases separating them. The germline V gene encodes CDR1 LGHDT and CDR2 YNNKEL (reference sequence). The CDR3: CASSQGKYGYTF. In nucleotides, the CDR3 is TGTGCCAGCAGCCAGGGAAAGTATGGCTACACCTTC.

V is TRBV4-2 and J is TRBJ2-1; 9 nucleotides line up with TRBD2. Germline values: CDR1 LGHNA, CDR2 YNFKEQ. V lost 6 bases, J lost 8 bases, and 14 bases stayed unmatched. The CDR3 contains 16 residues. CDR3 DNA: TGTGCCAGCAGTCGCCGCGTGGGACTAGCTTCGGATGAGCAGTTCTTC. Its translation: CASSRRVGLASDEQFF.

The V gene is TRBV19, the J gene TRBJ2-3, with D unclear. The germline V gene encodes CDR1 LNHDA and CDR2 SQIVND (reference sequence). The CDR3 consists of 15 residues. V lost 9 bases and J 3 bases, leaving 19 bases between the germline ends. DNA of the CDR3: TGTGCCAGCAGCGTATGGCGAACCGAAACAGATACGCAGTATTTT. Protein sequence: CASSVWRTETDTQYF.

V is TRBV6-2 or TRBV6-3 and J is TRBJ2-1; TRBD2 matches at 14 bases. Germline values: CDR1 MNHEY, CDR2 SVGEGT. The junction had 11 bases not matched to a gene; V was cut back by 4 bases and J by 0 bases. The CDR3 runs 20 residues. In DNA form, the CDR3 reads TGTGCCAGCAGTTCACCTGTGGGACTAGCGGGGGCACTCTCCTACAATGAGCAGTTCTTC. Its protein is CASSSPVGLAGALSYNEQFF.

The sample holds one count of this clone. This chain links TRBV6-5 with TRBJ2-3; a possible D gene is TRBD2 (6 bases). Germline V gene lookup returns CDR1 MNHEY and CDR2 SVGAGI. Deletions cut 5 bases from V and 8 bases from J, with 14 bases between. This CDR3 is 13 amino acids long. The CDR3 spells CASSPGTRGTQYF. CDR3 coding DNA: TGTGCCAGCAGTCCTGGGACGCGGGGTACGCAGTATTTT.

The chain employs TRBV5-1 and TRBJ2-7; D is ambiguous. Germline CDR1 reads SGHRS; CDR2 reads YFSETQ. This CDR3 region has 13 residues. Trimming took 4 bases from V and 5 from J, leaving 13 bases between them. The CDR3 DNA is TGCGCCAGCAGCCCTGGTATTTTCGACGAGCAGTACTTC. It specifies CASSPGIFDEQYF.

The V and J genes are TRBV6-5 and TRBJ2-7; D not resolved. V lost 0 bases, J lost 4 bases, and 7 bases lay in between. This CDR3 has 13 residues. Germline V CDR1 and CDR2: MNHEY, SVGAGI. The CDR3 region is CASSYSRQYEQYF. The CDR3 nucleotides read TGTGCCAGCAGTTACTCGAGGCAATACGAGCAGTACTTC.

This chain connects TRBV24-1 to TRBJ1-1; 7 positions agree with TRBD1. V gave up 5 bases and J gave up 1 base; unmatched junction bases: 18. CDR3 length equals 19 residues. CDR1 KGHDR and CDR2 SFDVKD come from the germline V gene. The CDR3 sequence is CATSAPRVGGWWKNTEAFF. In nucleotides, the CDR3 is TGTGCCACCAGTGCCCCCAGGGTAGGGGGCTGGTGGAAGAACACTGAAGCTTTCTTT.

This clone showed up just once. The gene calls are TRBV3-1 (or the pseudogene TRBV3-2) and TRBJ1-2; D is uncertain. The germline gives CDR1 LGHDT, CDR2 YNNKEL (reference sequence). V gave up 0 bases and J gave up 8 bases, with 16 bases separating them. The CDR3 is 15 amino acids. The CDR3 DNA sequence: TGTGCCAGCAGCCAAGAGACGTGGACGGGTATGGGCTACACCTTC. This sequence encodes CASSQETWTGMGYTF.

The chain employs TRBV7-9 and TRBJ2-5; weak D call: TRBD2 (7 bases). Between the trimmed V and J ends, which lost 1 base and 6 bases, there was a span of 12 bases. The CDR3 has 14 residues. The germline CDR1 and CDR2 sequences are SEHNR and FQNEAQ (reference sequence). The DNA for the CDR3 is TGTGCCAGCAGCTTAGAGGGGGGGCTACAGACCCAGTACTTC. Its translation: CASSLEGGLQTQYF.

The genes are TRBV2 and TRBJ1-2, with 7 bases lining up with TRBD1. Germline V gene data show CDR1 as SNHLY and CDR2 as FYNNEI. The CDR3 has 15 amino acids. V was clipped by 4 bases and J by 9 bases; unmatched bases: 14. CDR3 sequence (DNA): TGTGCCAGCAGTGCAAGACAGGGTTGGGTAAGCAGCTACACCTTC. Amino acids: CASSARQGWVSSYTF.

CDR3 loop: CASSEGATGELFF. CDR3 sequence (DNA): TGCGCCAGCAGTGAGGGGGCCACCGGGGAGCTGTTTTTT. The chain combines TRBV10-1 with TRBJ2-2; TRBD1 might be the D (5 bases). Germline CDR1 and CDR2: WNHNN and SYGVQD (reference sequence). The CDR3 is made up of 13 amino acids. The V gene lost 2 bases and the J gene lost 4 bases, with 5 bases spanning the gap.

A few counts support this clone. The rearrangement joins TRBV30 to TRBJ1-6, with D tentatively TRBD1 (5 bases). Germline assignment: CDR1 GTSNPN and CDR2 SVGIG (reference sequence). V was cut by 5 bases and J by 4 bases, with 9 bases left in between. The CDR3 loop spans 13 amino acids. The CDR3 sequence is CAWQGLYNSPLHF. CDR3 nucleotide sequence: TGTGCCTGGCAGGGCCTATATAATTCACCCCTCCACTTT.

The chain couples TRBV12-5 to TRBJ2-5; D is possibly TRBD1 (5 bases). Trimming stripped 2 bases from V and 7 bases from J, with 11 bases between. This CDR3 is built from 13 residues. From germline, CDR1 is LGHNT and CDR2 FRNRAP. Here the CDR3 DNA reads TGTGCTAGTGGTTTGCAGGGAAGGGGGACCCAGTACTTC. It translates to CASGLQGRGTQYF. Supplemented by reference TRBV12-5 and TRBJ2-5, the full variable domain reads DARVTQTPRHKVTEMGQEVTMRCQPILGHNTVFWYRQTMMQGLELLAYFRNRAPLDDSGMPKDRFSAEMPDATLATLKIQPSEPRDSAVYFCASGLQGRGTQYFGPGTRLLVL.

This chain uses TRBV6-5 with TRBJ1-5; D is unresolved. The germline V gene encodes CDR1 MNHEY and CDR2 SVGAGI. V lost 2 bases and J 5 bases, leaving 7 bases between the germline ends. The CDR3 totals 13 residues. CDR3: CASSYHQDQPQHF. The CDR3, as DNA: TGTGCCAGCAGTTACCACCAGGATCAGCCCCAGCATTTT.

A word on this clone: Other DNA sequences in the same sample also yield this CDR3. The chain uses TRBV29-1 and TRBJ1-5; TRBD1 might be the D (5 bases). In germline, CDR1 is SQVTM, CDR2 ANQGSEA. The CDR3 length is 12 residues. V was pared by 4 bases and J by 5 bases, with 9 bases between. The CDR3 region has the DNA TGCAGCGTTGGAGCCAGGGATCAGCCCCAGCATTTT. This encodes CSVGARDQPQHF.

The rearrangement joins TRBV7-8 to TRBJ2-2; D unresolved. The CDR3 is made up of 16 amino acids. V lost 1 base, J lost 2 bases, and 11 bases lay in between. Germline V gene data show CDR1 as SGHVS and CDR2 as FQNEAQ. This chain's CDR3 is CASSLVTDANTGELFF. The CDR3 DNA sequence: TGTGCCAGCAGCTTAGTTACCGATGCTAACACCGGGGAGCTGTTTTTT.

The V and J genes are TRBV12-3 or TRBV12-4 and TRBJ1-1; D not resolved. This CDR3 has 13 residues. V shed 3 bases and J shed 0 bases, with 5 bases lying between them. The CDR3 loop is CASSFILNTEAFF. DNA of the CDR3: TGTGCCAGCAGTTTTATACTGAACACTGAAGCTTTCTTT.

The V gene is TRBV5-6, the J gene TRBJ2-3; TRBD2 matches at 9 bases. Germline V gene sequence: CDR1 SGHDT, CDR2 YYEEEE. V shed 0 bases, J shed 2 bases, and the junction held 10 bases outside the gene matches. CDR3 length: 18 residues. The CDR3 reads CASSLEGGGAQVTDTQYF. The CDR3 nucleotides read TGTGCCAGCAGCTTGGAGGGCGGGGGGGCCCAGGTCACAGATACGCAGTATTTT.

The rearrangement uses TRBV28 and TRBJ1-1; D remains ambiguous. The CDR3 runs to 14 residues. Germline CDR1 is MDHEN and CDR2 is SYDVKM. Trimming left V 5 bases short and J 0 bases short, with 10 bases between. CDR3 sequence: CASSPPFMNTEAFF. In nucleotides, the CDR3 is TGTGCCAGCAGTCCTCCGTTCATGAACACTGAAGCTTTCTTT.